This entry describes one T cell receptor (beta chain). Intraepithelial and lamina propria lymphocytes were isolated from graft specimens. Assay used: immunoSEQ multiplex PCR; TCRdb lists only in-frame clones, some missing. The table has 8,700 or so clones, 60% to 70% seen once. The data belong to a study of graft-versus-host responses after intestinal transplantation. Study-level background: The study gave all recipients anti-thymocyte globulin induction, then tacrolimus and steroids for two to three years.

This TCR was recovered from a human patient who received an intestinal transplant, so some T cells may come from the graft donor. Sample: ileum tissue, taken approximately 460 days after transplant.

The CDR3 loop reads CASSEDNSETQYF. For the CDR3, the DNA is TGTGCCAGCAGTGAGGACAATAGCGAGACCCAGTACTTC. This chain uses TRBV6-5 with TRBJ2-5, with D maybe TRBD1 (5 bases). The CDR3 consists of 13 residues. Germline loops: CDR1 MNHEY, CDR2 SVGAGI. V was pared by 5 bases and J by 5 bases, with 12 bases between.